These 18 T cell receptor beta chains originate from one sample sequenced in a study of OX40 agonist ivuxolimab in advanced cancers. Sequencing was performed with immunoSEQ multiplex PCR; in TCRdb, only in-frame clones are kept and a portion is missing. The data contain about 53,000 clones, roughly 79% of them singletons. The material sequenced was CD4+ or CD8+ T cells sorted from blood, taken in a trial of the OX40 agonist ivuxolimab. The receptors derive from an adult with an advanced solid tumor such as melanoma, head and neck, liver or kidney cancer.

The chain couples TRBV15 to TRBJ2-5; 12 bases map to TRBD2. Germline V gene data show CDR1 as LNHNV and CDR2 as YYDKDF (reference sequence). Trimming removed 2 bases from V and 0 bases from J; junction bases left unmatched: 4. The CDR3 runs to 17 residues. The DNA for the CDR3 is TGTGCCACCAGCAGATTCCTAGCGGGGGGGTACCAAGAGACCCAGTACTTC. Amino acids: CATSRFLAGGYQETQYF.

V gene TRBV7-8 combines with J gene TRBJ2-2; D is uncertain. This CDR3 spans 14 amino acids. The germline gives CDR1 SGHVS, CDR2 FQNEAQ. V lost 1 base and J 1 base, leaving 4 bases between the germline ends. CDR3 in DNA: TGTGCCAGCAGCTTAGGGAAGAACACCGGGGAGCTGTTTTTT. Translated: CASSLGKNTGELFF.

The genes are TRBV11-2 and TRBJ2-3, with a possible D match to TRBD1 (5 bases). This CDR3 is 15 amino acids long. Trimming pared 5 bases from V and 4 bases from J, leaving 16 bases between. Per the germline V gene, CDR1 is SGHAT and CDR2 is FQNNGV. CDR3 protein: CASSTQGVLADTQYF. For the CDR3, the DNA is TGTGCCAGCAGCACACAAGGGGTGCTCGCAGATACGCAGTATTTT.

The CDR3 DNA is TGTGCCAGCAGCCGCGATGAAAAACTGTTTTTT. As protein: CASSRDEKLFF. The chain is built from TRBV2 and TRBJ1-4; D is unresolved. The CDR3 length is 11 residues. Trimming pared 6 bases from V and 6 bases from J, leaving 5 bases between. Looked up from germline, CDR1 is SNHLY and CDR2 is FYNNEI.

The chain links TRBV5-1 to TRBJ2-1; 8 bases fit TRBD2. The germline V gene encodes CDR1 SGHRS and CDR2 YFSETQ. The CDR3 runs 14 residues. V gave up 5 bases and J gave up 9 bases; unmatched junction bases: 10. The CDR3 DNA sequence: TGCGCCAGCAGTTCGGGGGGGCCCCCGGGTGAGCAGTTCTTC. This codes for CASSSGGPPGEQFF.

The genes are TRBV7-9 and TRBJ2-2, with 9 nucleotides matching TRBD1. Trimming removed 5 bases from V and 6 bases from J; junction bases left unmatched: 7. Per germline, CDR1 SEHNR and CDR2 FQNEAQ (reference sequence). The CDR3 is made up of 15 amino acids. Here the CDR3 reads CASSLTGGSAGELFF. The CDR3 DNA sequence: TGTGCCAGCAGCCTGACAGGGGGTAGCGCCGGGGAGCTGTTTTTT.

This clone was picked up a small number of times. The CDR3 DNA follows: TGTGCCAGCAGACCAACAGGGAATAGCAATCAGCCCCAGCATTTT. It yields the protein CASRPTGNSNQPQHF. J is TRBJ1-5 and V is TRBV2; tentative D call: TRBD1 (6 bases). V lost 6 bases and J lost 0, with 12 bases in between. CDR1 SNHLY and CDR2 FYNNEI come from the germline V gene. This CDR3 has 15 amino acids. Full variable domain (rest looked up from reference TRBV2 and TRBJ1-5): EPEVTQTPSHQVTQMGQEVILRCVPISNHLYFYWYRQILGQKVEFLVSFYNNEISEKSEIFDDQFSVERPDGSNFTLKIRSTKLEDSAMYFCASRPTGNSNQPQHFGDGTRLSIL.

This clone has a single count. The chain recombines TRBV7-2 with TRBJ2-5; weak D call: TRBD2 (6 bases). V lost 4 bases and J 3 bases, leaving 15 bases between the germline ends. This CDR3 has 15 amino acids. CDR1 is SGHTA, CDR2 FQGNSA, per germline. The chain's CDR3 is CASSSRGKREETQYF. In nucleotides, the CDR3 is TGTGCCAGCAGCTCTCGGGGGAAGCGTGAAGAGACCCAGTACTTC.

CDR3 in amino acids: CASSPDNEQFF. CDR3 bases: TGTGCCAGCAGTCCCGACAATGAGCAGTTCTTC. The rearrangement joins TRBV7-2 to TRBJ2-1; D gene uncertain. The germline V gene has CDR1 SGHTA and CDR2 FQGNSA. V was trimmed by 6 bases and J by 5 bases, leaving 5 bases between them. The length of the CDR3 is 11 residues.

CDR3: CASSLASAGNYGYTF. The CDR3 DNA is TGTGCCAGCAGCTTGGCCTCGGCAGGGAACTATGGCTACACCTTC. The chain has TRBV5-6 and TRBJ1-2; weak D call: TRBD1 (5 bases). The germline V gene has CDR1 SGHDT and CDR2 YYEEEE. The V gene lost 0 bases and the J gene lost 2 bases, with 11 bases spanning the gap. This CDR3 contains 15 residues.

The chain carries TRBV11-2 and TRBJ1-1, with unresolved D. The CDR3 spans 15 residues. From germline, CDR1 is SGHAT and CDR2 FQNNGV. V was trimmed by 5 bases and J by 1 base, leaving 14 bases between them. In nucleotides, the CDR3 is TGTGCCAGCAGCCCAAGGACCTCCGCGAACACTGAAGCTTTCTTT. This translates into CASSPRTSANTEAFF.

This chain links TRBV20-1 with TRBJ1-2; D remains unclear. Trimming took 1 base from V and 9 from J, leaving 6 bases between them. CDR1 is DFQATT, CDR2 SNEGSKA, per germline (reference sequence). CDR3 length: 10 amino acids. In nucleotides, the CDR3 is TGCAGTGCTAGAGTAGGTAGCTACACCTTC. Translating gives CSARVGSYTF.

The rearrangement links TRBV18 to TRBJ2-7; TRBD1 matches at 10 bases. This CDR3 region has 16 residues. After removal of 8 bases from V and 3 bases from J, the junction contained 13 bases not matched to a gene. Germline V lookup: CDR1 KGHSH, CDR2 LQKENI. The CDR3 DNA sequence: TGTGCCAGCGCTTTGGGACAGGGGCGTTCGGGCTACGAGCAGTACTTC. It encodes CASALGQGRSGYEQYF.

The chain recombines TRBV7-9 with TRBJ1-1, with D unclear. The germline V and J ends were trimmed by 5 bases and 0 bases, with 16 bases remaining between them. The CDR3 is 16 residues long. In germline, CDR1 is SEHNR, CDR2 FQNEAQ (reference sequence). Here the CDR3 reads CASSPGGVAMNTEAFF. The CDR3 nucleotides read TGTGCCAGCAGCCCCGGCGGGGTGGCTATGAACACTGAAGCTTTCTTT.

The V call is TRBV5-1, the J call TRBJ2-1; 10 bases are shared with TRBD2. The CDR3 has 14 residues. The germline gives CDR1 SGHRS, CDR2 YFSETQ. V dropped 0 bases and J dropped 6; count of bases not matched to a gene: 0. The CDR3 nucleotides are TGCGCCAGCAGCTTGGAGCGGGGGGGCAATGAGCAGTTCTTC. Its protein is CASSLERGGNEQFF. Variable domain in full (rest from reference TRBV5-1 and TRBJ2-1): KAGVTQTPRYLIKTRGQQVTLSCSPISGHRSVSWYQQTPGQGLQFLFEYFSETQRNKGNFPGRFSGRQFSNSRSEMNVSTLELGDSALYLCASSLERGGNEQFFGPGTRLTVL.

The chain joins TRBV6-1 to TRBJ2-5, with 10 bases identical to TRBD1. TRBJ2-7 explains the end of the DNA better; the J call may be wrong. CDR3 size: 15 residues. Germline V gives CDR1 MNHNS, CDR2 SASEGT. The CDR3 loop reads CASLDRTGGFYEQYF. The CDR3 nucleotides are TGTGCCAGCCTCGACCGGACAGGGGGATTCTACGAGCAGTACTTC.

The V gene is TRBV5-1, the J gene TRBJ2-3; D unresolved. Germline V gene lookup returns CDR1 SGHRS and CDR2 YFSETQ. CDR3 length: 16 residues. V was shortened by 4 bases and J by 5 bases, with 20 bases between the two germline ends. The CDR3: CASSPRPNNRRDTQYF. CDR3 nucleotides: TGCGCCAGCAGCCCACGACCGAATAACCGCCGAGATACGCAGTATTTT. Full variable domain (missing parts from reference TRBV5-1 and TRBJ2-3): KAGVTQTPRYLIKTRGQQVTLSCSPISGHRSVSWYQQTPGQGLQFLFEYFSETQRNKGNFPGRFSGRQFSNSRSEMNVSTLELGDSALYLCASSPRPNNRRDTQYFGPGTRLTVL.

The rearrangement uses TRBV11-2 and TRBJ2-1; no reliable D call. In germline, CDR1 is SGHAT, CDR2 FQNNGV. Trimming took 7 bases from V and 4 from J, leaving 23 bases between them. The CDR3 is 17 residues long. The CDR3 sequence is CASTFPPGGTLYNEQFF. The CDR3 DNA follows: TGTGCCAGCACCTTCCCCCCAGGCGGCACCCTATACAATGAGCAGTTCTTC.